This T cell receptor beta chain was captured by sequencing in a study of blood T cell repertoires in COVID-19. The CDR3 contains 13 residues. V lost 2 bases and J 3 bases, leaving 9 bases between the germline ends. Germline CDR1 and CDR2: SGHRS and YFSETQ. This clone was seen a few times. Only in-frame clones appear in the TCRdb table, and some are missing; sequencing was by immunoSEQ multiplex PCR. The table records about 270,000 clones, 85% to 95% of them present only once. The source of this sequence is a man aged 40-55 years who had been exposed to COVID-19. The sequencing sample was made of PBMCs or T cells enriched from blood (not recorded which). The genes are TRBV5-1 and TRBJ2-7, with D uncertain. For the CDR3, the DNA is TGCGCCAGCAGCTTTAACAGCCACTACGAGCAGTACTTC. Encoded protein: CASSFNSHYEQYF.